This T cell receptor (beta chain) was retrieved from a study of blood T cells in healthy people across ages. The CDR3 is made up of 15 amino acids. With 5 bases clipped from V and 2 bases from J, the junction kept 5 bases outside the gene matches. Germline values: CDR1 MNHEY, CDR2 SMNVEV (reference sequence). The second PCR ran about 6 to 12 cycles with a sample-barcoded 5' primer and J-beta primers. TCRdb passed the 5' RACE reads through MiXCR, listing each CDR3 protein once. The sample shows some 1 million distinct CDR3 sequences, more than 40% of them seen only once. This clonotype was detected only a few times.

The sequence was collected from an older woman in good health. This chain uses TRBV27 with TRBJ2-1; TRBD2 agrees at 8 bases. The sequenced sample consisted of blood. This CDR3 is CASSPIAGTYNEQFF. CDR3 bases: TGTGCCAGCAGTCCTATAGCGGGGACCTACAATGAGCAGTTCTTC.